A selection of T cell receptor beta chains follows, all from one sample in a study of T cell clusters in autoimmune cytopenias. TCRdb reprocessed the multiplex PCR reads, keeping one entry per CDR3 protein, no DNA. Its table records approximately 6,100 distinct CDR3 sequences. These data also formed part of another study, on T cell repertoires in aging, cancer and after chemotherapy.

Material: peripheral blood. These receptors all stem from a human donor in good health. The CDR3 runs from the conserved cysteine through the conserved F or W. Not all rows give a size; the values are once, few, many and, for expanded clones, a class.

size: medium-sized; V: TRBV27; J: TRBJ2-3; CDR3: CASSPSPKITDTQYF
size: NA; V: TRBV5-5; J: TRBJ2-1; CDR3: CATSDFGGGQGRYNEQFF
size: NA; V: TRBV5-6; J: TRBJ2-3; CDR3: CASSERPRMDTQYF
size: medium-sized; V: TRBV27; J: TRBJ1-2; CDR3: CASSLIGSTSYGYTF
size: medium-sized; V: TRBV6-1; J: TRBJ2-3; CDR3: CASSPGTLSTDTQYF
size: medium-sized; V: TRBV27; J: TRBJ2-7; CDR3: CASSIRGSYEQYF
size: NA; V: TRBV11-3; J: TRBJ1-1; CDR3: CASSFGGGTEAFF
size: NA; V: TRBV12-3/TRBV12-4; J: TRBJ2-2; CDR3: CASSLVRAGELFF
size: NA; V: TRBV6-6; J: TRBJ2-2; CDR3: CASSYSGDTGELFF
size: medium-sized; V: TRBV29-1; J: TRBJ2-1; CDR3: CSVGVGAPGGEQFF
size: medium-sized; V: TRBV19; J: TRBJ1-2; CDR3: CASLGQDLGYTF
size: medium-sized; V: TRBV6-1; J: TRBJ2-3; CDR3: CASSVAGVGTDTQYF
size: medium-sized; V: TRBV19; J: TRBJ1-2; CDR3: CASSIVSGTYYGYTF
size: medium-sized; V: TRBV6-5; J: TRBJ2-1; CDR3: CASSYGRGPNNEQFF
size: NA; V: TRBV4-1; J: TRBJ1-4; CDR3: CASSQGVLRGGNEKLFF
size: NA; V: TRBV12-3/TRBV12-4; J: TRBJ1-2; CDR3: CASSRPTGDYGYTF
size: NA; V: TRBV20-1; J: TRBJ2-7; CDR3: CSASYSGFSYEQYF
size: medium-sized; V: TRBV27; J: TRBJ2-7; CDR3: CASSTPGLYEQYF
size: NA; V: TRBV5-6; J: TRBJ2-2; CDR3: CASSLLSPGTGELFF
size: NA; V: TRBV20-1; J: TRBJ2-5; CDR3: CSARGGAPETQYF
size: medium-sized; V: TRBV6-5; J: TRBJ2-1; CDR3: CASKRSESYNEQFF
size: NA; V: TRBV7-9; J: TRBJ2-7; CDR3: CASSPRGTSTYEQYF
size: medium-sized; V: TRBV7-6; J: TRBJ2-5; CDR3: CAGGKQNQETQYF
size: NA; V: TRBV6-1; J: TRBJ1-5; CDR3: CASSPDPNQPQHF
size: NA; V: TRBV5-6; J: TRBJ2-7; CDR3: CASSFSGNSYEQYF
size: medium-sized; V: TRBV19; J: TRBJ1-3; CDR3: CASSSPQGSSGNTIYF
size: medium-sized; V: TRBV27; J: TRBJ2-7; CDR3: CASSLSAESYEQYF
size: NA; V: TRBV11-3; J: TRBJ2-1; CDR3: CASSSGTSGSYYNEQFF
size: NA; V: TRBV19; J: TRBJ1-5; CDR3: CASTWGLGGNQPQHF
size: NA; V: TRBV11-3; J: TRBJ1-2; CDR3: CASSLSGNYGYTF
size: NA; V: TRBV5-5; J: TRBJ1-2; CDR3: CASSVAGTGNGYTF
size: medium-sized; V: TRBV6-5; J: TRBJ2-7; CDR3: CASSARLADFGKQYF
size: NA; V: TRBV6-5; J: TRBJ2-1; CDR3: CASVRGVGGNEQFF
size: NA; V: TRBV12-3/TRBV12-4; J: TRBJ2-7; CDR3: CASSSYSELSYEQYF
size: medium-sized; V: TRBV27; J: TRBJ2-7; CDR3: CASSFGLAYEQYF
size: medium-sized; V: TRBV19; J: TRBJ2-5; CDR3: CASNSGGPQYF
size: medium-sized; V: TRBV6-5; J: TRBJ2-5; CDR3: CASSSDRGSQETQYF
size: NA; V: TRBV18; J: TRBJ2-7; CDR3: CASSPATRSSYEQYF
size: NA; V: TRBV5-8; J: TRBJ2-7; CDR3: CASSTSSYEQYF
size: NA; V: TRBV11-3; J: TRBJ2-1; CDR3: CASSLVVGDPQFF
size: NA; V: TRBV7-9; J: TRBJ1-2; CDR3: CASSFGSDGYTF
size: medium-sized; V: TRBV6-5; J: TRBJ1-2; CDR3: CASSYSAGANYGYTF
size: NA; V: TRBV18; J: TRBJ2-5; CDR3: CASSPFPGVGETQYF
size: NA; V: TRBV12-3/TRBV12-4; J: TRBJ1-5; CDR3: CASSRGSQVNQPQHF